This entry lists 16 T cell receptor beta chains sequenced from one sample in a study of metastatic and nonmetastatic thyroid tumors. MiXCR reprocessed the PCR reads for TCRdb. The sample records roughly 57,000 clones, approximately 22% being singletons. Thyroid surgery was performed in patients who had received no treatment beforehand. Source material: blood. All receptors derive from a female donor with papillary thyroid cancer or a benign thyroid nodule (not recorded which). Some clones in this sample may be carry-over from other donors' samples.

This clone was seen once. This chain joins TRBV5-1 and TRBJ1-1, with D unclear. CDR1 is SGHRS, CDR2 YFSETQ, per germline. This CDR3 spans 13 amino acids. Trimming removed 0 bases at V and 6 bases at J, with 9 bases between. CDR3 in amino acids: CASSLAGLSEAFF. The CDR3 bases are TGCGCCAGCAGCTTGGCTGGGCTCTCTGAAGCTTTCTTT.

This clone was counted a few times. This may be a read error: a much more frequent sequence differs by one nucleotide. J is TRBJ2-4 and V is TRBV2, with TRBD1 matching over 9 bases. The CDR3 spans 14 residues. The germline V gene encodes CDR1 SNHLY and CDR2 FYNNEI. With 6 bases clipped from V and 6 bases from J, the junction kept 6 bases outside the gene matches. This CDR3 is CASRDGTGINIQYF. CDR3 nucleotide sequence: TGTGCCAGCAGAGATGGGACAGGGATAAACATTCAGTACTTC.

The sample holds many counts of this clone. V is TRBV12-3 or TRBV12-4 and J is TRBJ2-1; D not resolved. The CDR3 length is 12 residues. Trimming pared 8 bases from V and 6 bases from J, leaving 11 bases between. The CDR3 DNA is TGTGCCAGCCGTGGAGTTGGCAATGAGCAGTTCTTC. Its protein product is CASRGVGNEQFF.

This clone was observed at least ten times. V usage is TRBV29-1 and J usage is TRBJ2-3; D not certain. Per the germline V gene, CDR1 is SQVTM and CDR2 is ANQGSEA. The CDR3 length is 12 residues. V was pared by 4 bases and J by 3 bases, with 8 bases between. The CDR3 DNA is TGCAGCGTTGCAGATGGAACAGATACGCAGTATTTT. Protein sequence: CSVADGTDTQYF.

This sequence joins TRBV6-4 and TRBJ1-5; weak D call: TRBD1 (6 bases). The V gene's germline CDR1 is MRHNA and CDR2 SNTAGT. V was clipped by 9 bases and J by 2 bases, with 14 bases between them. The CDR3 spans 14 residues. The CDR3, as DNA: TGTGCCAGACGAATACAGGGTTGCAATCAGCCCCAGCATTTT. It specifies CARRIQGCNQPQHF.

This clone was counted ten times or more. The chain uses TRBV11-2 and TRBJ1-6; D is perhaps TRBD1 (5 bases). The V gene lost 3 bases and the J gene lost 7 bases, with 16 bases spanning the gap. This CDR3 comprises 16 residues. Looked up from germline, CDR1 is SGHAT and CDR2 is FQNNGV. In nucleotides, the CDR3 is TGTGCCAGCAGCTTTCCCCTGGGTCGGGGGAATTCACCCCTCCACTTT. Translating gives CASSFPLGRGNSPLHF.

Many counts were recorded for this clone. The chain is built from TRBV12-3 or TRBV12-4 and TRBJ1-2; 8 bases agree with TRBD1. V shed 6 bases, J shed 4 bases, and the junction held 10 bases outside the gene matches. CDR3 length: 15 amino acids. The CDR3 bases are TGTGCCAGCAGAACGCAGGGGGCTAACCTCTATGGCTACACCTTC. Translating gives CASRTQGANLYGYTF.

Many counts were recorded for this clone. The rearrangement joins TRBV18 to TRBJ1-5; tentatively, D is TRBD1 (6 bases). This CDR3 comprises 14 residues. V was cut by 1 base and J by 4 bases, with 8 bases left in between. CDR1 and CDR2 (germline): KGHSH, LQKENI. CDR3 sequence reads: CASSPQGVNQPQHF. As DNA, the CDR3 is TGTGCCAGCTCACCACAGGGGGTGAATCAGCCCCAGCATTTT.

This clone was detected only a few times. This may be a read error: a much more frequent sequence differs by one nucleotide. The chain has TRBV7-8 and TRBJ2-3; tentatively, D is TRBD1 (5 bases). Per germline, CDR1 SGHVS and CDR2 FQNEAQ. The CDR3 has 14 residues. Trimming left V 4 bases short and J 5 bases short, with 13 bases between. CDR3 in amino acids: CASSSPQGEDTQYF. For the CDR3, the DNA is TGTGCCAGCAGCTCCCCCCAAGGGGAAGATACGCAGTATTTT.

In its sample, this clone was seen many times. One base away lies a much larger clone, so this may be a sequencing read error. The rearrangement joins TRBV4-1 to TRBJ2-7; D may be TRBD1 (6 bases). The CDR3 sequence is 16 residues long. Per the germline V gene, CDR1 is MGHRA and CDR2 is YSYEKL. Trimming cost V 7 bases and J 7 bases, with 26 bases left between them. CDR3 DNA sequence: TGCGCCAGCATCCCCCTCGCCCTCACAGGGTCGGGGGAGCAGTACTTC. Protein: CASIPLALTGSGEQYF.

This clone was recorded many times. The gene calls are TRBV28 and TRBJ1-3; tentatively, D is TRBD1 (5 bases). Trimming removed 4 bases from V and 3 bases from J, with 13 bases in between. Germline loops: CDR1 MDHEN, CDR2 SYDVKM. The CDR3 contains 15 residues. The CDR3 DNA follows: TGTGCCAGCAGTTGGGGCAGAGGACGTGGAAACACCATATATTTT. Protein sequence: CASSWGRGRGNTIYF.

CDR3 coding DNA: TGTGCCAGCAGCCAATGGGGACTTCAGTGTGCGTACAATGAGCAGTTCTTC. This encodes CASSQWGLQCAYNEQFF. V gene TRBV7-8 combines with J gene TRBJ2-1; TRBD2 might be the D (6 bases). V was shortened by 5 bases and J by 4 bases, with 21 bases between the two germline ends. CDR1 is SGHVS and CDR2 is FQNEAQ in the germline V gene. The CDR3 sequence is 17 residues long.

This clone has a count of ten or more. Other DNA sequences of this sample code for an identical CDR3. The J gene is TRBJ1-1, the V gene TRBV18; D is possibly TRBD1 (5 bases). Germline V gene lookup returns CDR1 KGHSH and CDR2 LQKENI. Trimming shortened V by 4 bases and J by 2 bases, and 14 bases separated the two germline ends. This CDR3 is 15 amino acids long. The CDR3 sequence is CASSLSTASNTEAFF. For the CDR3, the DNA is TGTGCCAGCTCACTATCGACAGCTTCCAACACTGAAGCTTTCTTT.

Note on this clone: An end of the junction does not agree with germline; a read error may underlie this. V usage is TRBV27 and J usage is TRBJ1-5, with a tentative D call TRBD1 (5 bases). Germline V CDR1 and CDR2: MNHEY, SMNVEV (reference sequence). This CDR3 spans 13 amino acids. CDR3: CARRKDRGQPQHF. DNA for the CDR3: TGTGCCCGCAGAAAGGACCGGGGCCAGCCCCAGCATTTT.

This clone came up many times. V is TRBV9 and J is TRBJ1-1, with 7 bases aligning to TRBD1. The CDR3 contains 16 residues. Germline-derived CDR1 and CDR2 are SGDLS and YYNGEE. J gave up 1 base and V 4 bases, and 10 bases lay outside the gene matches. The CDR3 region is CASSPHSGTANTEAFF. CDR3 DNA: TGTGCCAGCAGCCCCCATTCCGGGACAGCGAACACTGAAGCTTTCTTT. Full variable domain (missing parts from reference TRBV9 and TRBJ1-1): DSGVTQTPKHLITATGQRVTLRCSPRSGDLSVYWYQQSLDQGLQFLIQYYNGEERAKGNILERFSAQQFPDLHSELNLSSLELGDSALYFCASSPHSGTANTEAFFGQGTRLTVV.

J is TRBJ2-7 and V is TRBV20-1; TRBD1 or TRBD2 may be the D gene (5 bases each). This CDR3 region has 16 residues. Trimming shortened V by 4 bases and J by 2 bases, and 21 bases separated the two germline ends. In germline, CDR1 is DFQATT, CDR2 SNEGSKA (reference sequence). The CDR3, as DNA: TGCAGTGCTATATATGACGGGGCAGCGACAACCTACGAGCAGTACTTC. Its protein product is CSAIYDGAATTYEQYF.